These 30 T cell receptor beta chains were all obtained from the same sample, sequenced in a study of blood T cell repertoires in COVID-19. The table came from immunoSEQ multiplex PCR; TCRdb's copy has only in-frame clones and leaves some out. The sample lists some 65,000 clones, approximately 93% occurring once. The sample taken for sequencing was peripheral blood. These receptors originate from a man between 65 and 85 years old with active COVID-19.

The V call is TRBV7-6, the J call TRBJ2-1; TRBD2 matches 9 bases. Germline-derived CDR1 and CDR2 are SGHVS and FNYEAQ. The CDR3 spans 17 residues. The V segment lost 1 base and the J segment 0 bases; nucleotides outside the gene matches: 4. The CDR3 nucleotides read TGTGCCAGCAGCTTAGGTGGTAGCGGGGGCTCCTACAATGAGCAGTTCTTC. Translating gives CASSLGGSGGSYNEQFF.

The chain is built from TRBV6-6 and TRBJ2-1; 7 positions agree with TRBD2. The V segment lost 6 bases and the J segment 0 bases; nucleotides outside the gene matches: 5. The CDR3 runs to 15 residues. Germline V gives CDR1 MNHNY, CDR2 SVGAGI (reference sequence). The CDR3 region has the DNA TGTGCCAGCAGGTTCGGGGGGATCTCCTACAATGAGCAGTTCTTC. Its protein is CASRFGGISYNEQFF.

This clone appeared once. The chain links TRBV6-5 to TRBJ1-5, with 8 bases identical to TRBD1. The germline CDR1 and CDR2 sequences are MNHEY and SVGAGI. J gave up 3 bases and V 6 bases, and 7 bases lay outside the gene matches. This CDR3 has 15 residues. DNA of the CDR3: TGTGCCAGCAGCCAGAGGACAGGGAACAATCAGCCCCAGCATTTT. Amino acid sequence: CASSQRTGNNQPQHF.

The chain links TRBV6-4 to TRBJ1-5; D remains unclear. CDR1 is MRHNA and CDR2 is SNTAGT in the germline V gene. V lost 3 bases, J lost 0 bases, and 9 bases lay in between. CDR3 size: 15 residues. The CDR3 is CASSEMAGSNQPQHF. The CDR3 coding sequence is TGTGCCAGCAGTGAGATGGCGGGTAGCAATCAGCCCCAGCATTTT.

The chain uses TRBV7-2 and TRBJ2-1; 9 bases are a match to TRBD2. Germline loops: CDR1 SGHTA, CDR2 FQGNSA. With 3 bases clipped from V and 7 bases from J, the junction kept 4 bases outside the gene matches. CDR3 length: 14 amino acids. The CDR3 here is CASSFLLAGNEQFF. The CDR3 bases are TGTGCCAGCAGCTTTCTACTAGCGGGTAATGAGCAGTTCTTC.

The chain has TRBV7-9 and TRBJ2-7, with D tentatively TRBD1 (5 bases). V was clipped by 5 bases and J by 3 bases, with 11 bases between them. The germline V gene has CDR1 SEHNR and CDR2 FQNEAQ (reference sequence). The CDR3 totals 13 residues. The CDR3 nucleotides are TGTGCCAGCAGCCGCGACAGTAACTACGAGCAGTACTTC. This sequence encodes CASSRDSNYEQYF.

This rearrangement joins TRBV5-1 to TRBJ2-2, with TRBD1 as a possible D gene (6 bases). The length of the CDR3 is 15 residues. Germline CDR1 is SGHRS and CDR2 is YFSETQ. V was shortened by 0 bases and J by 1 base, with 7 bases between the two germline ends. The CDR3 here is CASSLVTGNTGELFF. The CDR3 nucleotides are TGCGCCAGCAGCTTGGTGACAGGGAACACCGGGGAGCTGTTTTTT.

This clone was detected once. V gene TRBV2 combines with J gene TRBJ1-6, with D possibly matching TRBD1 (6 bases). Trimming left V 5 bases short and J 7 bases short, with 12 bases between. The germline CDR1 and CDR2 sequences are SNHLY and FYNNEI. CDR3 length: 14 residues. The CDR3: CASSLRDTNSPLHF. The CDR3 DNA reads TGTGCCAGCAGTCTCCGGGACACCAATTCACCCCTCCACTTT.

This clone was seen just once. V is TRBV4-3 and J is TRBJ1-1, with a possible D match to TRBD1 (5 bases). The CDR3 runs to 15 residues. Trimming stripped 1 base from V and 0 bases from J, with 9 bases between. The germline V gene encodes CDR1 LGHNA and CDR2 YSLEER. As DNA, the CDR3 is TGCGCCAGCAGCCAAGTGGGGGGGATGAACACTGAAGCTTTCTTT. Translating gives CASSQVGGMNTEAFF.

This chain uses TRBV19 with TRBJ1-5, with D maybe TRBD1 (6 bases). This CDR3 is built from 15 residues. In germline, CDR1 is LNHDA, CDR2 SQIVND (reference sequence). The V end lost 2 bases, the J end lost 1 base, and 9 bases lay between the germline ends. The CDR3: CASSIIQGSNQPQHF. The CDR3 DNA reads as TGTGCCAGTAGTATAATTCAGGGGAGCAATCAGCCCCAGCATTTT.

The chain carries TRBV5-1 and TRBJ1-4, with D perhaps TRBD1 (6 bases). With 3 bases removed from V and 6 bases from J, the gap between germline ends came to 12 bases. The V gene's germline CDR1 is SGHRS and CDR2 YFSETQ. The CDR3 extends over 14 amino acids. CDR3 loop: CASSSRGSDEKLFF. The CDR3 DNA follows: TGCGCCAGCAGCTCCAGGGGTTCGGATGAAAAACTGTTTTTT.

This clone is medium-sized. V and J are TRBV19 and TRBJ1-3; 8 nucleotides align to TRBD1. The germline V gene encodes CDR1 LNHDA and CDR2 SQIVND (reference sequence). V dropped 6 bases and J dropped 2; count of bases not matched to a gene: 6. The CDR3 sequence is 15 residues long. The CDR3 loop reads CASRWTGRAGNTIYF. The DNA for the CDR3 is TGTGCCAGTAGATGGACAGGGAGGGCTGGAAACACCATATATTTT.

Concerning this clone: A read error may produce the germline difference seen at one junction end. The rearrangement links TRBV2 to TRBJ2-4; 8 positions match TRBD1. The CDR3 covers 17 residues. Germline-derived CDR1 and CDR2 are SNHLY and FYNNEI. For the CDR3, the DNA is TGTGCGAGCATAGCCCTTGCAGGGGGCATGACCAAAAACATTCAGTACTTC. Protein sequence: CASIALAGGMTKNIQYF.

The CDR3 region is CASSDRVKAFF. Written as DNA, the CDR3 is TGTGCCAGCAGCGACAGGGTTAAGGCTTTCTTT. The J gene is TRBJ1-1, the V gene TRBV7-2; TRBD1 aligns across 7 bases. The V segment lost 5 bases and the J segment 11 bases; nucleotides outside the gene matches: 5. CDR3 length equals 11 residues. Germline values: CDR1 SGHTA, CDR2 FQGNSA.

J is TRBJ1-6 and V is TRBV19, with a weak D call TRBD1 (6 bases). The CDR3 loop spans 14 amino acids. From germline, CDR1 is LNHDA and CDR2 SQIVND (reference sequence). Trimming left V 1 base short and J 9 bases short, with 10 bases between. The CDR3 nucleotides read TGTGCCAGTAGTATAGGCGGGGGCCGTTCACCCCTCCACTTT. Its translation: CASSIGGGRSPLHF.

CDR3 sequence (DNA): TGTGCCAGCTCACCACCGGACAGGGTGACTTACAATGAGCAGTTCTTC. It encodes CASSPPDRVTYNEQFF. This rearrangement joins TRBV18 to TRBJ2-1, with 8 bases lining up with TRBD1. In germline, CDR1 is KGHSH, CDR2 LQKENI. The CDR3 is 16 amino acids. J gave up 4 bases and V 0 bases, and 5 bases lay outside the gene matches.

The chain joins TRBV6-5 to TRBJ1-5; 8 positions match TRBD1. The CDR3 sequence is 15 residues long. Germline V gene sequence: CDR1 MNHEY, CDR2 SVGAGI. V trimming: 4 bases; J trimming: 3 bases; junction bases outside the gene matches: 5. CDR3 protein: CASSSRTGLNQPQHF. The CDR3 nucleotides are TGTGCCAGCAGTTCCCGGACAGGGCTCAATCAGCCCCAGCATTTT.

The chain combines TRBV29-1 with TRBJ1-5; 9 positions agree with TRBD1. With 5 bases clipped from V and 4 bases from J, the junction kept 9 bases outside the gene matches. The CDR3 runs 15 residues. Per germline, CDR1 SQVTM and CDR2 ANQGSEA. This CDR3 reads CSVTYSTGGNQPQHF. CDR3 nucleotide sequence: TGCAGCGTTACCTACTCGACAGGGGGTAATCAGCCCCAGCATTTT.

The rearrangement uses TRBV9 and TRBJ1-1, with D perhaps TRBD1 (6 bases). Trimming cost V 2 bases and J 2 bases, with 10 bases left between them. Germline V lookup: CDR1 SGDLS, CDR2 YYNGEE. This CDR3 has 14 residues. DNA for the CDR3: TGTGCCAGCAGCGTGAGGGGGGGTAACACTGAAGCTTTCTTT. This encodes CASSVRGGNTEAFF.

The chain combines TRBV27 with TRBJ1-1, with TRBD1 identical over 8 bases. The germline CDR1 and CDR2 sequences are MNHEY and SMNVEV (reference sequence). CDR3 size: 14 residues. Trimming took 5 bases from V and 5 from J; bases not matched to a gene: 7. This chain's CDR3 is CASSRRTGRTEAFF. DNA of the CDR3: TGTGCCAGCAGTCGACGGACAGGGCGGACTGAAGCTTTCTTT.

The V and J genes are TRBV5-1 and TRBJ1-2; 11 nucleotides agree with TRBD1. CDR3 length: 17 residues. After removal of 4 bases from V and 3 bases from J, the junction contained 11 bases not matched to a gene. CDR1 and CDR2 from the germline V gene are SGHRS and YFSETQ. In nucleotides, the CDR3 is TGCGCCAGCAGCCCCGGGACAGGGGGATACCCCGACTATGGCTACACCTTC. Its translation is CASSPGTGGYPDYGYTF.

CDR3 sequence: CASSENRAGGNTGELFF. The DNA for the CDR3 is TGTGCCAGCAGTGAGAACCGAGCGGGGGGGAACACCGGGGAGCTGTTTTTT. The J gene is TRBJ2-2, the V gene TRBV6-4, with 9 bases lining up with TRBD2. The CDR3 has 17 amino acids. Looked up from germline, CDR1 is MRHNA and CDR2 is SNTAGT. V lost 3 bases to trimming and J lost 1 base; unmatched junction nucleotides: 6.

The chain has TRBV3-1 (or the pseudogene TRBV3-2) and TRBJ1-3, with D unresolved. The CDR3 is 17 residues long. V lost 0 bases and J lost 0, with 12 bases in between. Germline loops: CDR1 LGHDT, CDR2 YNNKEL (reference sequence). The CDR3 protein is CASSQEGRIVSGNTIYF. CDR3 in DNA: TGTGCCAGCAGCCAAGAGGGCAGGATAGTCTCTGGAAACACCATATATTTT.

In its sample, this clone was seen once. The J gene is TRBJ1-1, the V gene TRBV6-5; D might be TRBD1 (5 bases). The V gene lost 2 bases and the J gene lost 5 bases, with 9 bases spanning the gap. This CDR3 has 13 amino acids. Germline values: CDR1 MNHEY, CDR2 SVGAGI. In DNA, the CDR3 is TGTGCCAGCAGTTACGACAGTAGGACTGAAGCTTTCTTT. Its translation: CASSYDSRTEAFF.

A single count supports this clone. The CDR3 DNA is TGTGCCTCTCGTCGAGACGGGGAGCTGTTTTTT. Protein sequence: CASRRDGELFF. V usage is TRBV19 and J usage is TRBJ2-2; unclear D gene. CDR1 is LNHDA, CDR2 SQIVND, per germline (reference sequence). The CDR3 has 11 amino acids. V was cut by 11 bases and J by 7 bases, with 11 bases left in between.

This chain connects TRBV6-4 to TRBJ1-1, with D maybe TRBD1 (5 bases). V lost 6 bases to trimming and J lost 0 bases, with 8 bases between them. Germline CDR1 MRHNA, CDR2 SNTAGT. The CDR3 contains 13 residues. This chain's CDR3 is CASSRDLNTEAFF. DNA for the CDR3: TGTGCCAGCAGCAGGGACTTGAACACTGAAGCTTTCTTT.

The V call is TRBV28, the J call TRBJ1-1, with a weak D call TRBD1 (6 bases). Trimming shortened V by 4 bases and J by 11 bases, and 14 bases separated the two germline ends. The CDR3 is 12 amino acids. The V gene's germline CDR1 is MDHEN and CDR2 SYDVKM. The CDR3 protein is CASSWAGERAFF. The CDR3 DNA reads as TGTGCCAGCAGTTGGGCAGGGGAGCGGGCTTTCTTT.

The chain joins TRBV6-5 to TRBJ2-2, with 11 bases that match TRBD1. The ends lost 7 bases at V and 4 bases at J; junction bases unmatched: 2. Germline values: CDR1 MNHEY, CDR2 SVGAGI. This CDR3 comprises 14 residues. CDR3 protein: CASIGQGATGELFF. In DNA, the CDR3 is TGTGCCAGCATAGGACAGGGGGCCACCGGGGAGCTGTTTTTT.

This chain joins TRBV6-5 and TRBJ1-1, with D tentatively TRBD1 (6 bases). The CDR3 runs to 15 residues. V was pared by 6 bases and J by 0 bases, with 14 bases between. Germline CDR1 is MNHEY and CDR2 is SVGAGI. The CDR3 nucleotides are TGTGCCAGCAGGCGTATCAGGGACATGAACACTGAAGCTTTCTTT. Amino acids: CASRRIRDMNTEAFF.

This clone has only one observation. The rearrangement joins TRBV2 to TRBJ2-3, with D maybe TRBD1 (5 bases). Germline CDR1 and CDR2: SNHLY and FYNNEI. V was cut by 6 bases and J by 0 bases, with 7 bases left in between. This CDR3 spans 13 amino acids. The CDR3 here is CASRDTSTDTQYF. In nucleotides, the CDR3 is TGTGCCAGCAGGGACACTAGCACAGATACGCAGTATTTT.